The clone carrying this TCR beta chain showed up just a few times. This sample was taken from a study of shared clonotypes between healthy human individuals. This CDR3 is 14 amino acids long. Trimming took off 7 bases at V and 0 bases at J, with 12 bases between the two ends. The germline gives CDR1 MDHEN, CDR2 SYDVKM. Sequencing used immunoSEQ multiplex PCR; TCRdb keeps in-frame clones, though not all of them. The table shows 600,000 to 700,000 clones, with approximately 73% occurring only once. The rearrangement uses TRBV28 and TRBJ1-1; D might be TRBD1 (5 bases). The origin of this receptor is a woman aged 25 to 45 in good health. The specimen sequenced was memory CD4+ T cells sorted from blood. Subset of the sample: CD45RA-negative fraction. The CDR3: CASTLGVMNTEAFF. For the CDR3, the DNA is TGTGCCAGCACCCTAGGGGTCATGAACACTGAAGCTTTCTTT.